The clone carrying this T cell receptor (beta chain) was detected ten times or more. Its antigen is as yet unknown. The data belong to a study of tumor and adjacent non-tumor tissue in lung cancer. About the research overall: On average, productive TCRbeta reads reached some 4.2 million per sample.

Whole-study findings and limits: Significantly higher TCR diversity was found in tumor than normal lung.

RNA was extracted from bulk tissue without any cell sorting. The library came from three nested PCR rounds adapted from ARM-PCR protocols. MiXCR, run by TCRdb on the multiplex PCR reads, gives a single entry per CDR3 protein. The repertoire holds over 100,000 distinct CDR3 sequences, with 60% to 80% as singletons. With V trimmed by 7 bases and J by 0 bases, 8 bases remained unmatched. The CDR3 has 15 residues. Germline lookup yields CDR1 DFQATT and CDR2 SNEGSKA (reference sequence). V is TRBV20-1 and J is TRBJ2-7; 11 bases align to TRBD2. The TCR comes from a woman in her fifties or sixties with non-small cell lung cancer. Input material: lung tumor tissue. For the CDR3, the DNA is TGCAGTGAAATAGACGGACTAGCGGGCTCCTACGAGCAGTACTTC. It yields the protein CSEIDGLAGSYEQYF.